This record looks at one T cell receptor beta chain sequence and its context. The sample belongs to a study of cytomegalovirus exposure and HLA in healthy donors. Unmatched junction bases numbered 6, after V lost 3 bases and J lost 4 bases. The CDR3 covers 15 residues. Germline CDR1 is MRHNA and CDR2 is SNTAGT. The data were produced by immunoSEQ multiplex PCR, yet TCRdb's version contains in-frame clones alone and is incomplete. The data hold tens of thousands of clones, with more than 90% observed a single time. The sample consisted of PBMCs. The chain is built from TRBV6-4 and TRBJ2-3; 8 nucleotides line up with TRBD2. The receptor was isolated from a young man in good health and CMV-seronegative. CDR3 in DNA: TGTGCCAGCAGTGAGGGAGCGGGAGCGTCAGATACGCAGTATTTT. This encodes CASSEGAGASDTQYF.